These 18 T cell receptor beta chains were sequenced from one sample in a study of blood T cell repertoires in COVID-19. The data were produced by immunoSEQ multiplex PCR, yet TCRdb's version contains in-frame clones alone and is incomplete. The table shows fewer than 250,000 clones, with 87% occurring only once. The sample consisted of PBMCs or T cells enriched from blood (not recorded which). The receptors were gathered from a woman aged 25-40 years with acute COVID-19.

The table lists this clone with a count of one. This sequence joins TRBV29-1 and TRBJ2-1; 9 nucleotides align to TRBD2. The CDR3 sequence is 14 residues long. Germline V gives CDR1 SQVTM, CDR2 ANQGSEA. Trimming cost V 1 base and J 6 bases; bases outside gene matches: 4. Here the CDR3 DNA reads TGCAGCGTTGAAGGGACTAGCGTGCCCAATGAGCAGTTCTTC. Protein sequence: CSVEGTSVPNEQFF.

Here the CDR3 DNA reads TGTGCCAGCAGCTTAGCGGGGCAGGGGCTAAACACTGAAGCTTTCTTT. It is translated as CASSLAGQGLNTEAFF. The chain links TRBV11-2 to TRBJ1-1, with a weak D call TRBD1 (6 bases). This CDR3 is 16 amino acids long. V was cut by 1 base and J by 2 bases, with 14 bases left in between. Looked up from germline, CDR1 is SGHAT and CDR2 is FQNNGV.

This chain links TRBV30 with TRBJ1-6; maybe TRBD1 (6 bases). The CDR3 is 14 amino acids. V dropped 1 base and J dropped 6 bases, with 10 bases sitting between them. CDR1 GTSNPN and CDR2 SVGIG come from the germline V gene (reference sequence). CDR3 sequence: CAWSAGASNSPLHF. For the CDR3, the DNA is TGTGCCTGGAGTGCAGGGGCGAGTAATTCACCCCTCCACTTT.

The rearrangement joins TRBV11-3 to TRBJ1-1; D may be TRBD1 (6 bases). The germline V gene has CDR1 SGHNT and CDR2 YENEEA. V lost 5 bases and J lost 7, with 14 bases in between. The CDR3 runs 13 residues. Here the CDR3 reads CASSRDTKGEAFF. The CDR3 DNA follows: TGTGCCAGCAGCAGGGACACCAAGGGTGAAGCTTTCTTT.

The J gene is TRBJ2-2, the V gene TRBV4-2, with a weak D call TRBD2 (5 bases). The CDR3 loop spans 19 amino acids. Germline CDR1 reads LGHNA; CDR2 reads YNFKEQ. The V end lost 0 bases, the J end lost 1 base, and 18 bases lay between the germline ends. CDR3 sequence reads: CASSQDGGRGRKNTGELFF. As DNA, the CDR3 is TGTGCCAGCAGCCAAGATGGTGGACGGGGTAGGAAGAACACCGGGGAGCTGTTTTTT.

The chain joins TRBV4-3 to TRBJ2-7; D is uncertain. CDR1 is LGHNA and CDR2 is YSLEER in the germline V gene. This CDR3 has 15 amino acids. Trimming removed 0 bases from V and 2 bases from J, with 11 bases in between. CDR3 in amino acids: CASSQERSQAYEQYF. The DNA for the CDR3 is TGCGCCAGCAGCCAAGAACGGTCCCAAGCCTACGAGCAGTACTTC.

V is TRBV29-1 and J is TRBJ1-5, with TRBD1 matching 7 bases. This CDR3 comprises 17 residues. V gave up 0 bases and J gave up 5 bases; unmatched junction bases: 13. Germline CDR1 reads SQVTM; CDR2 reads ANQGSEA. CDR3 nucleotides: TGCAGCGTTGAAGAAACCCCCGACAGGGACCCTTATCAGCCCCAGCATTTT. Amino acids: CSVEETPDRDPYQPQHF.

This clone appeared a few times. V gene TRBV5-1 combines with J gene TRBJ2-2; D is perhaps TRBD2 (6 bases). The V gene lost 1 base and the J gene lost 0 bases, with 10 bases spanning the gap. This CDR3 comprises 16 residues. CDR1 SGHRS and CDR2 YFSETQ come from the germline V gene. CDR3 protein: CASSLLGGPNTGELFF. As DNA, the CDR3 is TGCGCCAGCAGCTTGCTGGGAGGTCCGAACACCGGGGAGCTGTTTTTT.

The rearrangement joins TRBV4-3 to TRBJ1-5; D is ambiguous. Trimming stripped 0 bases from V and 4 bases from J, with 10 bases between. Germline assignment: CDR1 LGHNA and CDR2 YSLEER. The CDR3 runs to 15 residues. In DNA, the CDR3 is TGCGCCAGCAGCCAAGATATAGTTCCGAATCAGCCCCAGCATTTT. Translation: CASSQDIVPNQPQHF.

V gene TRBV15 combines with J gene TRBJ2-7; 8 bases agree with TRBD1. CDR3 size: 15 residues. Germline CDR1 LNHNV, CDR2 YYDKDF (reference sequence). J lost 3 bases, V lost 3 bases, and 7 bases had no gene match. The CDR3 here is CATSSRTGINYEQYF. The CDR3 DNA reads TGTGCCACCAGCAGTCGGACAGGGATTAACTACGAGCAGTACTTC.

The chain joins TRBV10-3 to TRBJ1-2, with 7 bases that match TRBD1. CDR1 ENHRY and CDR2 SYGVKD come from the germline V gene. The CDR3 totals 15 residues. V lost 10 bases to trimming and J lost 0 bases; unmatched junction nucleotides: 11. CDR3 nucleotides: TGTGCCACTACAGGACAGGCACAAGCTAACTATGGCTACACCTTC. Translating it yields CATTGQAQANYGYTF.

V gene TRBV6-5 combines with J gene TRBJ1-1, with D unresolved. V gave up 2 bases and J gave up 0 bases, with 7 bases separating them. The germline V gene encodes CDR1 MNHEY and CDR2 SVGAGI. CDR3 length: 14 amino acids. CDR3 sequence (DNA): TGTGCCAGCAGTTACCCTGGCATGAACACTGAAGCTTTCTTT. Translating it yields CASSYPGMNTEAFF.

V and J are TRBV5-1 and TRBJ2-2; D unclear. The V end was cut by 0 bases, the J end by 0 bases, with 6 bases between. The germline V gene encodes CDR1 SGHRS and CDR2 YFSETQ. The CDR3 loop spans 15 amino acids. The chain's CDR3 is CASSLVQTNTGELFF. The CDR3 DNA is TGCGCCAGCAGCTTGGTTCAAACGAACACCGGGGAGCTGTTTTTT.

V and J are TRBV18 and TRBJ2-2, with a tentative D call TRBD1 (6 bases). The CDR3 has 16 amino acids. V lost 1 base, J lost 2 bases, and 11 bases lay in between. Germline CDR1 and CDR2: KGHSH and LQKENI. DNA for the CDR3: TGTGCCAGCTCACCACGTCGACAGGATAACACCGGGGAGCTGTTTTTT. Its protein product is CASSPRRQDNTGELFF. Full variable domain (rest looked up from reference TRBV18 and TRBJ2-2): NAGVMQNPRHLVRRRGQEARLRCSPMKGHSHVYWYRQLPEEGLKFMVYLQKENIIDESGMPKERFSAEFPKEGPSILRIQQVVRGDSAAYFCASSPRRQDNTGELFFGEGSRLTVL.

This chain uses TRBV4-1 with TRBJ1-4; possibly TRBD1 for D (5 bases). This CDR3 region has 18 residues. The germline V and J ends were trimmed by 1 base and 5 bases, with 20 bases remaining between them. Germline assignment: CDR1 MGHRA and CDR2 YSYEKL. The CDR3 loop reads CASSQVLAGLRKNEKLFF. The DNA of the CDR3 is TGCGCCAGCAGCCAAGTTTTGGCAGGGCTCAGGAAAAATGAAAAACTGTTTTTT.

As regards this clone: The junction and the germline gene differ at one end; a read error may be behind it. The CDR3, as DNA: TGCGCCAGCACACACCGGGCTAGCTCCAACAATGAGCAGTTCTTC. Amino acids: CASTHRASSNNEQFF. The chain recombines TRBV10-2 with TRBJ2-1; perhaps TRBD2 as D (5 bases). CDR3 size: 15 residues. The germline V gene encodes CDR1 WSHSY and CDR2 SAAADI.

This chain uses TRBV5-5 with TRBJ2-7, with D maybe TRBD1 (5 bases). V was shortened by 2 bases and J by 0 bases, with 6 bases between the two germline ends. The CDR3 loop spans 13 amino acids. Germline assignment: CDR1 SGHKS and CDR2 YYEKEE (reference sequence). The CDR3 spells CASSFDSSYEQYF. The CDR3 coding sequence is TGTGCCAGCAGCTTCGACAGCTCCTACGAGCAGTACTTC.

This chain uses TRBV30 with TRBJ2-7, with 9 bases fitting TRBD1. The germline V gene encodes CDR1 GTSNPN and CDR2 SVGIG (reference sequence). V trimming: 0 bases; J trimming: 5 bases; junction bases outside the gene matches: 5. The CDR3 extends over 14 amino acids. The CDR3 sequence: CAWSVQQGADEQYF. The CDR3 coding sequence is TGTGCCTGGAGTGTACAACAGGGGGCGGACGAGCAGTACTTC.